A selection of T cell receptor beta chains follows, all from one sample in a study of T cell changes during pregnancy in multiple sclerosis. Profiled with immunoSEQ multiplex PCR; TCRdb holds only in-frame clones, not every one. The repertoire has about 99,000 clones, 92% of them found once; the top ten carry 0.9% to 0.95%. The sequenced sample was peripheral blood, obtained after pregnancy. The receptors here all came from a female donor with multiple sclerosis, enrolled in a pregnancy study. The CDR3 runs from the conserved cysteine through the conserved F or W. The order of the fields is D gene, clone size, J gene, V gene, CDR3 protein, CDR3 DNA. The D gene is left open where the match is weak. Clone size is stated in some rows and not others, as once, few, many or a class when expanded.

D gene: NA
clone size: NA
J gene: TRBJ1-3
V gene: TRBV9
CDR3 protein: CASSVQGPNSGNTIYF
CDR3 DNA: TGTGCCAGCAGCGTTCAGGGGCCGAACTCTGGAAACACCATATATTTT

D gene: NA
clone size: NA
J gene: TRBJ1-1
V gene: TRBV4-1
CDR3 protein: CASTREGMNTEAFF
CDR3 DNA: TGCGCCAGCACCAGGGAGGGGATGAACACTGAAGCTTTCTTT

D gene: TRBD2
clone size: NA
J gene: TRBJ2-1
V gene: TRBV19
CDR3 protein: CASSISGLAGGGFYNEQFF
CDR3 DNA: TGTGCCAGTAGTATCTCTGGGCTAGCGGGAGGGGGGTTCTACAATGAGCAGTTCTTC

D gene: NA
clone size: once
J gene: TRBJ1-1
V gene: TRBV9
CDR3 protein: CASSVVGEGTEAFF
CDR3 DNA: TGTGCCAGCAGCGTAGTGGGGGAGGGCACTGAAGCTTTCTTT

D gene: NA
clone size: once
J gene: TRBJ1-4
V gene: TRBV27
CDR3 protein: CASSSAGLFEKLFF
CDR3 DNA: TGTGCCAGCAGTTCCGCGGGGCTATTCGAAAAACTGTTTTTT

D gene: NA
clone size: NA
J gene: TRBJ1-1
V gene: TRBV5-1
CDR3 protein: CASSLQGPDNTEAFF
CDR3 DNA: TGCGCCAGCAGCTTACAGGGCCCGGACAACACTGAAGCTTTCTTT

D gene: TRBD2
clone size: NA
J gene: TRBJ2-2
V gene: TRBV4-1
CDR3 protein: CASSPIAGASTGELFF
CDR3 DNA: TGCGCCAGCAGCCCCATAGCGGGGGCGAGTACCGGGGAGCTGTTTTTT

D gene: NA
clone size: NA
J gene: TRBJ2-7
V gene: TRBV28
CDR3 protein: CAVLPDGRYEQYF
CDR3 DNA: TGTGCCGTCCTTCCCGACGGGAGATACGAGCAGTACTTC

D gene: NA
clone size: NA
J gene: TRBJ2-7
V gene: TRBV2
CDR3 protein: CASSEANGQRNF
CDR3 DNA: TGTGCCAGCAGTGAAGCAAATGGACAGCGAAACTTC

D gene: NA
clone size: NA
J gene: TRBJ2-7
V gene: TRBV2
CDR3 protein: CAVMSSYEQYF
CDR3 DNA: TGTGCCGTAATGAGTTCCTACGAGCAGTACTTC

D gene: NA
clone size: NA
J gene: TRBJ2-7
V gene: TRBV25-1
CDR3 protein: CASSEYYKDSVWEQYF
CDR3 DNA: TGTGCCAGCAGTGAATACTATAAGGACAGTGTGTGGGAGCAGTACTTC

D gene: NA
clone size: NA
J gene: TRBJ2-3
V gene: TRBV5-1
CDR3 protein: CASSLGRIDSTDTQYF
CDR3 DNA: TGCGCCAGCAGCTTGGGGCGGATTGACAGCACAGATACGCAGTATTTT

D gene: NA
clone size: few
J gene: TRBJ1-3
V gene: TRBV5-1
CDR3 protein: CASSLGDGNTIYF
CDR3 DNA: TGCGCCAGCAGCTTGGGCGATGGAAACACCATATATTTT

D gene: NA
clone size: NA
J gene: TRBJ1-2
V gene: TRBV5-1
CDR3 protein: CASSLGTFLTWNYGYTF
CDR3 DNA: TGCGCCAGCAGCTTGGGGACATTCCTTACCTGGAACTATGGCTACACCTTC

D gene: NA
clone size: NA
J gene: TRBJ2-2
V gene: TRBV5-1
CDR3 protein: CASSFNAGLITGELFF
CDR3 DNA: TGCGCCAGCAGCTTTAATGCGGGACTGATCACCGGGGAGCTGTTTTTT

D gene: NA
clone size: NA
J gene: TRBJ2-1
V gene: TRBV19
CDR3 protein: CASRTREDLVSKQFF
CDR3 DNA: TGTGCCAGTAGGACCAGGGAAGATTTGGTGAGTAAGCAGTTCTTC

D gene: TRBD1
clone size: NA
J gene: TRBJ1-2
V gene: TRBV11-2
CDR3 protein: CASSLFPPNRGNGYTF
CDR3 DNA: TGTGCCAGCAGCTTGTTTCCCCCGAACAGGGGGAATGGCTACACCTTC

D gene: TRBD1
clone size: NA
J gene: TRBJ1-2
V gene: TRBV2
CDR3 protein: CASSEGLPTGVNYGYTF
CDR3 DNA: TGTGCCAGCAGTGAAGGGCTGCCCACAGGGGTCAACTATGGCTACACCTTC

D gene: TRBD2
clone size: NA
J gene: TRBJ2-3
V gene: TRBV4-1
CDR3 protein: CASSQDPPGGATDTQYF
CDR3 DNA: TGCGCCAGCAGCCAAGATCCCCCCGGGGGGGCGACAGATACGCAGTATTTT

D gene: NA
clone size: NA
J gene: TRBJ2-3
V gene: TRBV5-8
CDR3 protein: CASSLGAGRAGDTQYF
CDR3 DNA: TGTGCCAGCAGCTTGGGTGCGGGGCGTGCAGGAGATACGCAGTATTTT

D gene: TRBD1
clone size: NA
J gene: TRBJ2-2
V gene: TRBV7-8
CDR3 protein: CASSPWTGANTGELFF
CDR3 DNA: TGTGCCAGCAGCCCCTGGACAGGAGCGAACACCGGGGAGCTGTTTTTT

D gene: NA
clone size: NA
J gene: TRBJ2-3
V gene: TRBV5-1
CDR3 protein: CASSFSGSLTDTQYF
CDR3 DNA: TGCGCCAGCAGCTTTAGCGGTTCTCTCACAGATACGCAGTATTTT

D gene: TRBD1
clone size: NA
J gene: TRBJ2-1
V gene: TRBV9
CDR3 protein: CASSVGVGQGSNNEQFF
CDR3 DNA: TGTGCCAGCAGCGTAGGGGTAGGACAGGGTTCCAACAATGAGCAGTTCTTC

D gene: NA
clone size: NA
J gene: TRBJ2-6
V gene: TRBV19
CDR3 protein: CASSWQAGLAGANVLTF
CDR3 DNA: TGTGCCAGTAGTTGGCAGGCGGGTCTGGCTGGGGCCAACGTCCTGACTTTC

D gene: NA
clone size: NA
J gene: TRBJ2-6
V gene: TRBV2
CDR3 protein: CASSSGGANVLTF
CDR3 DNA: TGTGCCAGCAGTTCCGGTGGGGCCAACGTCCTGACTTTC

D gene: NA
clone size: NA
J gene: TRBJ1-4
V gene: TRBV2
CDR3 protein: CASTEGGNGRNEKLFF
CDR3 DNA: TGTGCCAGCACCGAAGGGGGAAATGGTCGAAATGAAAAACTGTTTTTT

D gene: TRBD1
clone size: NA
J gene: TRBJ2-1
V gene: TRBV28
CDR3 protein: CASSYPGQVDNEQFF
CDR3 DNA: TGTGCCAGCAGTTACCCGGGACAGGTGGACAATGAGCAGTTCTTC

D gene: TRBD2
clone size: NA
J gene: TRBJ2-1
V gene: TRBV27
CDR3 protein: CASSFRRGGVAGMSEQFF
CDR3 DNA: TGTGCCAGCAGTTTCCGCCGCGGTGGGGTAGCGGGAATGAGTGAGCAGTTCTTC

D gene: NA
clone size: NA
J gene: TRBJ1-6
V gene: TRBV5-1
CDR3 protein: CASSRESNSPLHF
CDR3 DNA: TGCGCCAGCAGCCGCGAATCCAATTCACCCCTCCACTTT

D gene: NA
clone size: NA
J gene: TRBJ2-7
V gene: TRBV5-1
CDR3 protein: CASSFHSSGEQYF
CDR3 DNA: TGCGCCAGCAGCTTTCATTCCTCAGGGGAGCAGTACTTC

D gene: TRBD1
clone size: NA
J gene: TRBJ2-4
V gene: TRBV10-3
CDR3 protein: CAIGDRVEAKNIQYF
CDR3 DNA: TGTGCCATCGGAGACAGGGTCGAAGCCAAAAACATTCAGTACTTC

D gene: NA
clone size: NA
J gene: TRBJ1-2
V gene: TRBV30
CDR3 protein: CAWSVSPGVSGYTF
CDR3 DNA: TGTGCCTGGAGTGTCTCCCCAGGGGTGTCTGGCTACACCTTC

D gene: NA
clone size: NA
J gene: TRBJ1-1
V gene: TRBV7-9
CDR3 protein: CASSPQQGGTEAFF
CDR3 DNA: TGTGCCAGCAGCCCCCAACAGGGAGGGACTGAAGCTTTCTTT

D gene: NA
clone size: NA
J gene: TRBJ2-1
V gene: TRBV7-8
CDR3 protein: CASSPTPTLEGQFF
CDR3 DNA: TGTGCCAGCAGCCCCACGCCTACCCTGGAGGGGCAGTTCTTC

D gene: NA
clone size: NA
J gene: TRBJ2-7
V gene: TRBV7-9
CDR3 protein: CAPASGALPNYEQYF
CDR3 DNA: TGTGCCCCTGCCTCTGGAGCTCTTCCCAACTACGAGCAGTACTTC